This T cell receptor beta chain was recovered during a study of neurological immune-mediated disorders. Overall study results and limits: No CDR3 amino acid sequences were shared by expanded clones across subjects, suggesting private repertoires in all groups.

This clonotype was counted at least ten times. Its specificity is not known. Synthesis of cDNA was performed by 5'RACE using 10-nucleotide random UMIs. Every sequencing run generated in excess of 190 million TCR-beta sequences. These sequences covered 15-18 subjects. TCRdb recomputed calls from the 5' RACE reads with MiXCR, one row per CDR3 protein. The sample lists roughly 34,000 distinct CDR3 sequences; 10% to 15% were seen once. V shed 4 bases and J shed 7 bases, with 17 bases lying between them. Germline assignment: CDR1 SGHTA and CDR2 FQGNSA. There are 14 residues in the CDR3. Time point here: longitudinal time-point 2. Source material was 2 million unsorted PBMCs, stored at -80 °C in RNAlater.

This sequence joins TRBV7-2 and TRBJ2-7; D unresolved. Sequenced input: PBMCs. The clonotype was recovered from a woman aged 40 to 50 in good health. The CDR3, as DNA: TGTGCCAGCAGCTCGAGTGGGGTAGGAGCAGAGCAGTACTTC. This codes for CASSSSGVGAEQYF.